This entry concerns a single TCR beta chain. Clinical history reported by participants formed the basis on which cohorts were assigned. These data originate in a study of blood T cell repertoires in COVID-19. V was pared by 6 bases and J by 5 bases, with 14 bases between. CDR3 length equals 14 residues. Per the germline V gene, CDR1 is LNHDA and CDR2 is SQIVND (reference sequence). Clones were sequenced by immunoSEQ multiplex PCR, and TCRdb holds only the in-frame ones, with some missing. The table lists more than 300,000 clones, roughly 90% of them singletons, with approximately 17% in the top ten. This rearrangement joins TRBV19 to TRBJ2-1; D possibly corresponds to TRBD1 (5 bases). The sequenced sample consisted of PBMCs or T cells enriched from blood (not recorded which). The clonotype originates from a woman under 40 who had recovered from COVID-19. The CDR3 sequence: CASRGRGGDNEQFF. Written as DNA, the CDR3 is TGTGCCAGTAGGGGAAGGGGTGGGGACAATGAGCAGTTCTTC.